The 24 T cell receptor beta chains given below trace back to one sample, sequenced in a study of T-cell memory formation after mild COVID-19. Via MiXCR, TCRdb re-called the 5' RACE reads, giving one row per CDR3 protein. The sample has some 210,000 distinct CDR3 sequences, 8% to 11% seen once. The material sequenced was PBMCs or a T cell subset sorted from them (not recorded which). These receptor sequences come from a man aged 18 to 29 who had mild COVID-19 (a few samples of this study predate the infection). Cell type and time point are not known.

This clonotype was seen a handful of times. The chain is built from TRBV19 and TRBJ1-2; 8 bases match TRBD1. CDR1 is LNHDA and CDR2 is SQIVND in the germline V gene (reference sequence). The ends lost 5 bases at V and 3 bases at J; junction bases unmatched: 14. CDR3 length: 17 amino acids. The CDR3 DNA reads TGTGCCAGTAGTCCTATTGGTGGGGACAGGAGCGACTATGGCTACACCTTC. Amino acids: CASSPIGGDRSDYGYTF.

In its sample, this clonotype was seen a few times. The chain couples TRBV5-1 to TRBJ2-5; tentative D call: TRBD2 (6 bases). Looked up from germline, CDR1 is SGHRS and CDR2 is YFSETQ. V was trimmed by 2 bases and J by 5 bases, leaving 13 bases between them. The CDR3 runs to 14 residues. The CDR3: CASSFGPREETQYF. The DNA of the CDR3 is TGCGCCAGCAGCTTTGGCCCCCGGGAGGAGACCCAGTACTTC. Based on the CDR3 plus reference TRBV5-1 and TRBJ2-5, the full variable domain is KAGVTQTPRYLIKTRGQQVTLSCSPISGHRSVSWYQQTPGQGLQFLFEYFSETQRNKGNFPGRFSGRQFSNSRSEMNVSTLELGDSALYLCASSFGPREETQYFGPGTRLLVL.

This clonotype turned up a few times. This chain joins TRBV20-1 and TRBJ1-5; the D gene is possibly TRBD1 (5 bases). Germline V CDR1 and CDR2: DFQATT, SNEGSKA (reference sequence). This CDR3 is built from 13 residues. Deletions cut 7 bases from V and 3 bases from J, with 13 bases between. The CDR3 here is CSVTPGVNQPQHF. Here the CDR3 DNA reads TGCAGTGTAACACCGGGGGTCAATCAGCCCCAGCATTTT.

The V call is TRBV29-1, the J call TRBJ2-1, with TRBD2 as a possible D gene (5 bases). Between the trimmed V and J ends, which lost 3 bases and 0 bases, there was a span of 9 bases. The V gene's germline CDR1 is SQVTM and CDR2 ANQGSEA. This CDR3 has 14 residues. This chain's CDR3 is CSVDMGSSYNEQFF. DNA of the CDR3: TGCAGCGTTGATATGGGGAGCTCCTACAATGAGCAGTTCTTC.

This clonotype has at least ten counts. This chain links TRBV6-2 or TRBV6-3 with TRBJ2-5; D remains unclear. Looked up from germline, CDR1 is MNHEY and CDR2 is SVGEGT. V was clipped by 5 bases and J by 3 bases, with 7 bases between them. The CDR3 has 12 amino acids. The CDR3 protein is CASSPTEETQYF. The CDR3 nucleotides are TGTGCCAGCAGTCCAACGGAAGAGACCCAGTACTTC.

J is TRBJ1-2 and V is TRBV10-3; D remains ambiguous. CDR3 length: 13 residues. Germline V lookup: CDR1 ENHRY, CDR2 SYGVKD. With 6 bases removed from V and 5 bases from J, the gap between germline ends came to 13 bases. CDR3 region: CAIRRDEGYGYTF. CDR3 bases: TGTGCCATCAGGAGGGATGAAGGGTATGGCTACACCTTC.

The gene calls are TRBV2 and TRBJ2-3, with D unclear. Trimming removed 7 bases at V and 4 bases at J, with 12 bases between. The CDR3 has 13 residues. The germline V gene has CDR1 SNHLY and CDR2 FYNNEI. CDR3: CASTRSVADTQYF. DNA for the CDR3: TGTGCCAGCACTCGCTCGGTCGCAGATACGCAGTATTTT.

This clonotype was observed a few times. The chain recombines TRBV6-5 with TRBJ2-1; D unclear. The germline V gene has CDR1 MNHEY and CDR2 SVGAGI. The CDR3 sequence is 13 residues long. With 2 bases removed from V and 3 bases from J, the gap between germline ends came to 5 bases. Here the CDR3 reads CASSYNNYNEQFF. CDR3 DNA sequence: TGTGCCAGCAGTTACAACAACTACAATGAGCAGTTCTTC.

The gene calls are TRBV12-3 or TRBV12-4 and TRBJ1-5, with D unresolved. Trimming took 3 bases from V and 9 from J, leaving 15 bases between them. There are 14 residues in the CDR3. CDR3 protein: CASSFTDPGRPQHF. DNA for the CDR3: TGTGCCAGCAGTTTCACCGATCCAGGCAGGCCCCAGCATTTT.

V and J are TRBV5-1 and TRBJ1-4, with D maybe TRBD1 (6 bases). The CDR3 loop spans 14 amino acids. V was cut by 9 bases and J by 6 bases, with 18 bases left in between. CDR1 and CDR2 (germline): SGHRS, YFSETQ. This CDR3 reads CATSKGGIDEKLFF. DNA of the CDR3: TGCGCCACCTCAAAGGGGGGGATTGATGAAAAACTGTTTTTT.

The table lists this clonotype with many counts. The chain uses TRBV9 and TRBJ2-5; 7 bases agree with TRBD2. The CDR3 totals 17 residues. Trimming took 9 bases from V and 3 from J; bases not matched to a gene: 20. CDR1 and CDR2 from the germline V gene are SGDLS and YYNGEE. CDR3 amino acids: CAILLPPRSSGKETQYF. The DNA of the CDR3 is TGTGCCATCCTATTGCCTCCCAGGTCTAGCGGAAAAGAGACCCAGTACTTC.

CDR3 sequence: CSAKGLGSYEQYV. The CDR3 nucleotides read TGCAGTGCTAAGGGCCTGGGCTCCTACGAGCAGTACGTC. This chain connects TRBV20-1 to TRBJ2-7, with D unresolved. Trimming stripped 4 bases from V and 0 bases from J, with 10 bases between. The germline CDR1 and CDR2 sequences are DFQATT and SNEGSKA (reference sequence). This CDR3 is 13 amino acids long.

This clonotype occurred many times. This chain joins TRBV6-4 and TRBJ1-5, with D unclear. The V gene's germline CDR1 is MRHNA and CDR2 SNTAGT. The CDR3 runs 13 residues. V shed 4 bases and J shed 6 bases, with 10 bases lying between them. CDR3 coding DNA: TGTGCCAGCAGTGCCACATTCAGTCAGCCCCAGCATTTT. It encodes CASSATFSQPQHF.

This clonotype turned up a few times. The chain uses TRBV9 and TRBJ2-3; 10 bases agree with TRBD2. J lost 4 bases, V lost 5 bases, and 7 bases had no gene match. Germline-derived CDR1 and CDR2 are SGDLS and YYNGEE. This CDR3 has 15 residues. CDR3 nucleotide sequence: TGTGCCAGCAGTGACCTACTAGCGGGGCCAGATACGCAGTATTTT. Translation gives CASSDLLAGPDTQYF.

This clonotype was observed a few times. The chain uses TRBV2 and TRBJ2-1; D gene ambiguous. V was shortened by 7 bases and J by 0 bases, with 13 bases between the two germline ends. The V gene's germline CDR1 is SNHLY and CDR2 FYNNEI. The CDR3 totals 15 residues. The CDR3 sequence is CASIQLPSSYNEQFF. CDR3 coding DNA: TGTGCCAGCATACAGCTCCCGAGCTCCTACAATGAGCAGTTCTTC. Full variable domain (rest looked up from reference TRBV2 and TRBJ2-1): EPEVTQTPSHQVTQMGQEVILRCVPISNHLYFYWYRQILGQKVEFLVSFYNNEISEKSEIFDDQFSVERPDGSNFTLKIRSTKLEDSAMYFCASIQLPSSYNEQFFGPGTRLTVL.

This clonotype has ten or more counts. CDR3 loop: CSASPDSNQPQHF. The DNA of the CDR3 is TGCAGTGCTAGTCCAGATAGCAATCAGCCCCAGCATTTT. This chain links TRBV20-1 with TRBJ1-5, with no clear D. The CDR3 spans 13 residues. The germline CDR1 and CDR2 sequences are DFQATT and SNEGSKA (reference sequence). V lost 3 bases, J lost 0 bases, and 6 bases lay in between.

The chain employs TRBV7-2 and TRBJ2-5, with D perhaps matching TRBD2 (6 bases). The V gene lost 1 base and the J gene lost 4 bases, with 7 bases spanning the gap. The CDR3 extends over 13 amino acids. Germline loops: CDR1 SGHTA, CDR2 FQGNSA. CDR3: CASSLVRGETQYF. For the CDR3, the DNA is TGTGCCAGCAGCTTAGTGCGGGGAGAGACCCAGTACTTC.

This clonotype showed up just a few times. The gene calls are TRBV12-3 or TRBV12-4 and TRBJ2-1; a weak D match, TRBD1 (6 bases). The CDR3 is 13 amino acids. Trimming shortened V by 2 bases and J by 7 bases, and 9 bases separated the two germline ends. Here the CDR3 DNA reads TGTGCCAGCAGTTTATCAAGGGGGAATGAGCAGTTCTTC. Its translation is CASSLSRGNEQFF.

This clonotype was observed a handful of times. This chain links TRBV18 with TRBJ2-1; D is tentatively TRBD1 or TRBD2 (5 bases each). From germline, CDR1 is KGHSH and CDR2 LQKENI. The CDR3 totals 15 residues. The V and J ends lost 2 bases and 9 bases respectively, with 17 bases between them. In DNA, the CDR3 is TGTGCCAGCTCACCATCGGGGTGGGGGTACGGTGAGCAGTTCTTC. This translates into CASSPSGWGYGEQFF.

CDR3 in amino acids: CASSRDRLPMNTEAFF. Here the CDR3 DNA reads TGTGCCAGCAGCCGGGACAGACTTCCCATGAACACTGAAGCTTTCTTT. This rearrangement joins TRBV3-1 to TRBJ1-1, with 7 bases identical to TRBD1. Germline trimming cut 4 bases from V and 0 bases from J; bases unmatched to any gene: 8. The CDR3 length is 16 residues. Germline assignment: CDR1 LGHDT and CDR2 YNNKEL (reference sequence).

This clonotype was seen a few times. The V gene is TRBV29-1, the J gene TRBJ1-1; perhaps TRBD1 as D (5 bases). Germline values: CDR1 SQVTM, CDR2 ANQGSEA. Trimming left V 0 bases short and J 5 bases short, with 16 bases between. There are 15 residues in the CDR3. The chain's CDR3 is CSVEDRPGSWTEAFF. CDR3 DNA: TGCAGCGTTGAAGATCGGCCAGGGTCCTGGACTGAAGCTTTCTTT.

This clonotype has only a few counts. The chain uses TRBV7-9 and TRBJ2-7; a weak D match, TRBD2 (6 bases). Germline V lookup: CDR1 SEHNR, CDR2 FQNEAQ (reference sequence). The CDR3 has 10 amino acids. CDR3 protein: CASAGDCERV. In nucleotides, the CDR3 is TGTGCCAGTGCTGGGGACTGCGAGAGAGTC.

This clonotype was detected a few times. The chain employs TRBV6-6 and TRBJ1-6; D unclear. The germline CDR1 and CDR2 sequences are MNHNY and SVGAGI (reference sequence). This CDR3 contains 16 residues. The germline V and J ends were trimmed by 6 bases and 6 bases, with 18 bases remaining between them. For the CDR3, the DNA is TGTGCCAGCAGAGACCGCGCCCGGGCGACTAATTCACCCCTCCACTTT. It specifies CASRDRARATNSPLHF.

This clonotype was seen a few times. The V gene is TRBV2, the J gene TRBJ1-5, with D perhaps TRBD1 (6 bases). From germline, CDR1 is SNHLY and CDR2 FYNNEI. The germline V and J ends were trimmed by 6 bases and 6 bases, with 18 bases remaining between them. The CDR3 extends over 15 amino acids. In DNA form, the CDR3 reads TGTGCCAGCAGCGGTCCATCTGGGGGCAGTCAGCCCCAGCATTTT. This encodes CASSGPSGGSQPQHF. The full variable domain, completed using reference TRBV2 and TRBJ1-5, is EPEVTQTPSHQVTQMGQEVILRCVPISNHLYFYWYRQILGQKVEFLVSFYNNEISEKSEIFDDQFSVERPDGSNFTLKIRSTKLEDSAMYFCASSGPSGGSQPQHFGDGTRLSIL.